The 5 T cell receptor beta chains below all came from one sample that was sequenced in a study of glioma-infiltrating T cells after dendritic cell vaccination. Sequenced by immunoSEQ multiplex PCR; TCRdb stores in-frame clones only, minus some. The table records 50,000 to 65,000 clones, about 83% of them present only once. Time point in this sample: after dendritic cell vaccination, including at tumor progression/relapse. This specimen was blood, taken after dendritic cell vaccination. The receptors were sampled from a human donor with glioblastoma.

This clone was seen a few times. This chain connects TRBV10-3 to TRBJ1-4, with TRBD1 matching 8 bases. This CDR3 region has 15 residues. V was pared by 3 bases and J by 5 bases, with 5 bases of the junction left unmatched. The V gene's germline CDR1 is ENHRY and CDR2 SYGVKD. The DNA of the CDR3 is TGTGCCATCAGTGACCTCGGGACAGGAAATGAAAAACTGTTTTTT. Translating it yields CAISDLGTGNEKLFF.

The chain carries TRBV6-5 and TRBJ2-1; D is perhaps TRBD2 (5 bases). This CDR3 comprises 15 residues. CDR1 MNHEY and CDR2 SVGAGI come from the germline V gene. The V end was cut by 5 bases, the J end by 8 bases, with 19 bases between. The CDR3 DNA sequence: TGTGCCAGCAGTCCTCACCGGGGTAGAAGCTATGAGCAGTTCTTC. It translates to CASSPHRGRSYEQFF.

The V call is TRBV28, the J call TRBJ1-2; 9 positions agree with TRBD1. This CDR3 is 15 amino acids long. Germline V CDR1 and CDR2: MDHEN, SYDVKM. Trimming cost V 4 bases and J 2 bases; bases outside gene matches: 5. The CDR3 region has the DNA TGTGCCAGCAGTTCGTACAGGGGGCTCAACTATGGCTACACCTTC. Amino acids: CASSSYRGLNYGYTF.

The rearrangement links TRBV4-1 to TRBJ1-1; 10 nucleotides line up with TRBD1. The CDR3 has 18 amino acids. V gave up 2 bases and J gave up 1 base; unmatched junction bases: 10. Germline V lookup: CDR1 MGHRA, CDR2 YSYEKL. CDR3 sequence: CASSQSAGQGPKNTEAFF. In DNA form, the CDR3 reads TGCGCCAGCAGCCAAAGCGCGGGACAGGGGCCTAAGAACACTGAAGCTTTCTTT.

This clone has a handful of counts. This chain uses TRBV5-1 with TRBJ2-2; maybe TRBD1 (7 bases). CDR3 size: 14 residues. Germline V gives CDR1 SGHRS, CDR2 YFSETQ. Trimming stripped 4 bases from V and 7 bases from J, with 14 bases between. Here the CDR3 DNA reads TGCGCCAGCAGCAAGACAGGGCGGGGCGGGGAGCTGTTTTTT. It codes for CASSKTGRGGELFF.